This T cell receptor beta chain was recovered during a study of Ad26.COV2.S vaccination and SARS-CoV-2 variants. With respect to this clone: Its specificity is not known.

The study's findings and limits: Researchers cautioned that TCR breadth and depth analyses may have underestimated total T cell responses.

Noted treatment: roughly 19 received Ad26.COV2.S at low or high dose, single or two shots; 5 received placebo; per-sample allocation not given. Collection of the samples took place on day 63 after the first injection of vaccine or placebo. Adults aged 18-55 years in Boston included the donor. The data were produced by immunoSEQ multiplex PCR, yet TCRdb's version contains in-frame clones alone and is incomplete. The repertoire consists of fewer than 900,000 clones, with around 90% occurring once and the leading ten covering about 1.5%. The CDR3 is 13 residues long. With 5 bases clipped from V and 10 bases from J, the junction kept 5 bases outside the gene matches.

The chain links TRBV12-3 or TRBV12-4 to TRBJ1-6; 7 bases align to TRBD1. This clonotype originated in a person between 18 and 65 years old who received the Ad26.COV2.S COVID-19 vaccine or a placebo. The source was peripheral blood, collected in a trial of Ad26.COV2.S vaccine versus placebo. This chain's CDR3 is CASSNQGGSPLHF. CDR3 DNA: TGTGCCAGCAGTAACCAGGGGGGCTCACCCCTCCACTTT.